This T cell receptor (beta chain) comes out of a study of human T cells and chemical hapten exposure. Whole-study findings and limits: The donors suffered from alopecia, so their immune response may not match that of healthy people.

CDR1 is SGHRS and CDR2 is YFSETQ in the germline V gene. V lost 4 bases to trimming and J lost 12 bases, with 17 bases between them. The CDR3 has 13 amino acids. TCRdb re-called the RACE reads through MiXCR, storing one row per CDR3 protein. The data contain tens of thousands of distinct CDR3 sequences, about 11% of them singletons. Time point given: pre-sensitization, week 0. Treatment: therapeutic diphenylcyclopropenone sensitization with weekly scalp DPC. This clonotype showed up many times. The antigen remains undetermined. The J gene is TRBJ2-4, the V gene TRBV5-1; weak D call: TRBD2 (5 bases). This receptor was taken from a man aged 30 to 39 with alopecia areata. Some clones in this sample may be carry-over from other donors' samples. This sample comprised whole blood, obtained in connection with sensitization to the hapten diphenylcyclopropenone (DPC). The CDR3 DNA reads as TGCGCCAGCAGCCTAAGGGCCGGGATCGGTCAGTACTTC. Translation: CASSLRAGIGQYF. The full variable domain, its missing parts supplied by reference TRBV5-1 and TRBJ2-4, is KAGVTQTPRYLIKTRGQQVTLSCSPISGHRSVSWYQQTPGQGLQFLFEYFSETQRNKGNFPGRFSGRQFSNSRSEMNVSTLELGDSALYLCASSLRAGIGQYFGAGTRLSVL.